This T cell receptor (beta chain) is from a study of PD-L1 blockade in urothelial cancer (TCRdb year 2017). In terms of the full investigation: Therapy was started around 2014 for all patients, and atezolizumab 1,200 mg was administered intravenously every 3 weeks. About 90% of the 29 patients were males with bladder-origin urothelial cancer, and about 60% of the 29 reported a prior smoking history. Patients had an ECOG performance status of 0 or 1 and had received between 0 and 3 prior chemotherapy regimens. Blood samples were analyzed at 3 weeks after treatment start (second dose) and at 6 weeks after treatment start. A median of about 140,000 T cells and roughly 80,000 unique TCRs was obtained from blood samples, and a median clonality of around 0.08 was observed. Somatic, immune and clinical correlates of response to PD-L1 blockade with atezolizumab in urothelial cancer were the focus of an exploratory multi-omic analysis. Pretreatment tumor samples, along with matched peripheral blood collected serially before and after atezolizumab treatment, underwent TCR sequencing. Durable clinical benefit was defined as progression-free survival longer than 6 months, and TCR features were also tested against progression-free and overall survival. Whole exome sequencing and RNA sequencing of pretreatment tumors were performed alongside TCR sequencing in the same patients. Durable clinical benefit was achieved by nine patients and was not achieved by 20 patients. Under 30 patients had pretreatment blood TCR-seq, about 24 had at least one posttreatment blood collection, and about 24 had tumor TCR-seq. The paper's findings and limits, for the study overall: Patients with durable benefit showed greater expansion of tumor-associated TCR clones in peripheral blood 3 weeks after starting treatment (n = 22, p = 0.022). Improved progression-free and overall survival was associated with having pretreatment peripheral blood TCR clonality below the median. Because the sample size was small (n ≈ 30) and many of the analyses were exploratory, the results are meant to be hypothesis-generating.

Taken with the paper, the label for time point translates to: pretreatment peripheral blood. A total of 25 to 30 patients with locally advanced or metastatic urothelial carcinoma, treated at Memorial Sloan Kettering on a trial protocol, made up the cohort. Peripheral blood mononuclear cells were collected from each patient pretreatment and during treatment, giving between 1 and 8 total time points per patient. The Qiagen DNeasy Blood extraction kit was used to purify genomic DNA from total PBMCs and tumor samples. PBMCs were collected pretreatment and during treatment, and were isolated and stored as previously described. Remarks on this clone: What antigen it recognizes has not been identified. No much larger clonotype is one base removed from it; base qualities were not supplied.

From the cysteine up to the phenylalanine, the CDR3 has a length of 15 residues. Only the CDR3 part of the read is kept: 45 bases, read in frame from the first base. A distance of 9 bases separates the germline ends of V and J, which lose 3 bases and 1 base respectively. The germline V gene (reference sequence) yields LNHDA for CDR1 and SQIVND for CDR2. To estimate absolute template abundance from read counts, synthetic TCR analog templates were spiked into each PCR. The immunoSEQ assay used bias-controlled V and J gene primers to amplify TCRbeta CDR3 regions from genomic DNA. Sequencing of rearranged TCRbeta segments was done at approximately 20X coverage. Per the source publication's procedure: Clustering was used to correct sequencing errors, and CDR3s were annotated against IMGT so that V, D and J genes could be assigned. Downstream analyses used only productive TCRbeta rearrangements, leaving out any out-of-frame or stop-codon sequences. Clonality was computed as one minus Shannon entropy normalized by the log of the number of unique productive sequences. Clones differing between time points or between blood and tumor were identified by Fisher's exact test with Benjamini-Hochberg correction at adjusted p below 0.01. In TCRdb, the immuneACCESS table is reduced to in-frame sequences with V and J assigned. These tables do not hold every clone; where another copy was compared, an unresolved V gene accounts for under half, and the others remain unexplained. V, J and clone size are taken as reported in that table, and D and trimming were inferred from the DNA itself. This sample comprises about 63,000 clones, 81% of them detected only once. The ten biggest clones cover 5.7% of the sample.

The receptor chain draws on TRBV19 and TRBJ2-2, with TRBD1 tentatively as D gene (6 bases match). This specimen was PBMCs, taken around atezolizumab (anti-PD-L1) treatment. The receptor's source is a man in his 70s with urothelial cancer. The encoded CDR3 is CASSMRQVNTGELFF. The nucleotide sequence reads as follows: TGTGCCAGTAGTATGAGACAGGTGAACACCGGGGAGCTGTTTTTT.